This entry lists 26 T cell receptor beta chains sequenced from one sample in a study. TCRdb analysed the 5' RACE reads with MiXCR anew, one entry per CDR3 protein. The sample holds under 5,500 distinct CDR3 sequences, about two thirds seen once. The sequencing input was naive CD4+ T cells sorted from blood. Subset in this sample: naive CD4+ T cells, CD4+CD45RA+CD25-. The receptors originated from a female donor with breast cancer.

The chain is built from TRBV12-3 or TRBV12-4 and TRBJ2-7, with D possibly TRBD1 on 6 matching bases. This CDR3 comprises 15 residues. Trimming removed 6 bases at V and 3 bases at J, with 18 bases between. The CDR3 sequence: CASRQGTQKFYEQYF. The CDR3 nucleotides read TGTGCCAGCAGGCAAGGGACACAGAAATTCTACGAGCAGTACTTC.

This clonotype was observed a handful of times. One end of the junction does not line up with germline, which may come from a read error. The rearrangement links TRBV4-2 to TRBJ2-3, with TRBD2 identical over 12 bases. CDR1 and CDR2 (germline): LGHNA, YNFKEQ. This CDR3 spans 16 amino acids. The CDR3 DNA reads as TGTGCCAGCAGCCGGTCGACTAGCGGGGGCACGGATACGCAGTATTTT. It is translated as CASSRSTSGGTDTQYF.

Only a few counts were recorded for this clonotype. The chain couples TRBV5-6 to TRBJ1-5; no clear D. V dropped 3 bases and J dropped 6 bases, with 16 bases sitting between them. The CDR3 sequence is 15 residues long. Germline V gene sequence: CDR1 SGHDT, CDR2 YYEEEE. The CDR3, as DNA: TGTGCCAGCAGCTCCAGGCGAGTGGGGAGTCAGCCCCAGCATTTT. This encodes CASSSRRVGSQPQHF.

This chain uses TRBV6-1 with TRBJ1-5; D not certain. This CDR3 has 11 residues. Trimming stripped 3 bases from V and 5 bases from J, with 2 bases between. Looked up from germline, CDR1 is MNHNS and CDR2 is SASEGT. CDR3 protein: CASSDYQPQHF. CDR3 nucleotides: TGTGCCAGCAGTGATTATCAGCCCCAGCATTTT.

This clonotype is a singleton in its sample. V gene TRBV20-1 combines with J gene TRBJ2-7; 10 positions match TRBD1. Germline V lookup: CDR1 DFQATT, CDR2 SNEGSKA (reference sequence). This CDR3 contains 14 residues. V shed 0 bases, J shed 5 bases, and the junction held 4 bases outside the gene matches. This chain's CDR3 is CSARDDRGRDEQYF. Here the CDR3 DNA reads TGCAGTGCTAGAGATGACAGGGGGCGCGACGAGCAGTACTTC.

The chain links TRBV20-1 to TRBJ2-7, with 7 bases aligning to TRBD1. CDR1 is DFQATT, CDR2 SNEGSKA, per germline (reference sequence). CDR3 length equals 13 residues. Trimming removed 5 bases from V and 0 bases from J; junction bases left unmatched: 4. The CDR3 is CSARRDSSYEQYF. The DNA for the CDR3 is TGCAGTGCTCGACGGGACAGCTCCTACGAGCAGTACTTC.

The J gene is TRBJ2-3, the V gene TRBV6-2 or TRBV6-3; a possible D gene is TRBD2 (5 bases). Per the germline V gene, CDR1 is MNHEY and CDR2 is SVGEGT. Trimming took off 2 bases at V and 11 bases at J, with 20 bases between the two ends. This CDR3 comprises 15 residues. In DNA form, the CDR3 reads TGTGCCAGCAGTTACCCCCGGGAAGGGAGAGATGAGCAGTATTTT. Protein product: CASSYPREGRDEQYF.

The chain combines TRBV6-1 with TRBJ1-2; perhaps TRBD1 as D (6 bases). The CDR3 spans 12 residues. Germline CDR1 MNHNS, CDR2 SASEGT. Trimming cost V 7 bases and J 3 bases, with 9 bases left between them. The chain's CDR3 is CASKGDDYGYTF. In DNA, the CDR3 is TGTGCCAGCAAGGGGGATGACTATGGCTACACCTTC.

This clonotype has only a few counts. V and J are TRBV20-1 and TRBJ2-7, with no clear D. The CDR3 consists of 11 residues. Germline-derived CDR1 and CDR2 are DFQATT and SNEGSKA (reference sequence). The CDR3 loop reads CSFPVGYEQYF. CDR3 bases: TGCAGCTTCCCAGTCGGCTACGAGCAGTACTTC.

This chain uses TRBV11-3 with TRBJ2-7; D is possibly TRBD1 (6 bases). The CDR3 spans 15 residues. Trimming shortened V by 1 base and J by 5 bases, and 15 bases separated the two germline ends. Looked up from germline, CDR1 is SGHNT and CDR2 is YENEEA. Here the CDR3 DNA reads TGTGCCAGCAGCTTAGGGGCAGGGGATTCCGACGAGCAGTACTTC. It codes for CASSLGAGDSDEQYF.

As to this clonotype: Its ends do not fully match the called genes, so a read error is possible. The V gene is TRBV7-7, the J gene TRBJ2-3; 10 bases fit TRBD1. The CDR3 spans 15 residues. Per germline, CDR1 SSHAT and CDR2 FNYEAQ (reference sequence). This CDR3 is CASSFGTGVTDTQYF. CDR3 coding DNA: TGTGCTAGCAGCTTTGGGACAGGGGTTACAGATACGCAGTATTTT. The variable domain in full, with the rest retrieved from reference TRBV7-7 and TRBJ2-3, is GAGVSQSPRYKVTKRGQDVTLRCDPISSHATLYWYQQALGQGPEFLTYFNYEAQPDKSGLPSDRFSAERPEGSISTLTIQRTEQRDSAMYRCASSFGTGVTDTQYFGPGTRLTVL.

The chain links TRBV29-1 to TRBJ2-2; D unresolved. Germline V CDR1 and CDR2: SQVTM, ANQGSEA. The CDR3 sequence is 12 residues long. Trimming took off 7 bases at V and 3 bases at J, with 9 bases between the two ends. The CDR3 DNA is TGCAGCGCTCGTCTGGACACCGGGGAGCTGTTTTTT. Its protein is CSARLDTGELFF.

This clonotype has only a few counts. The rearrangement links TRBV6-5 to TRBJ2-5; 8 bases agree with TRBD1. The CDR3 totals 15 residues. After removal of 6 bases from V and 2 bases from J, the junction contained 8 bases not matched to a gene. CDR1 is MNHEY and CDR2 is SVGAGI in the germline V gene. CDR3 sequence (DNA): TGTGCCAGCAGGGGACCAAGGACAGGGCAAGAGACCCAGTACTTC. Translating gives CASRGPRTGQETQYF.

The chain carries TRBV20-1 and TRBJ2-5; D is tentatively TRBD1 or TRBD2 (5 bases each). Per the germline V gene, CDR1 is DFQATT and CDR2 is SNEGSKA (reference sequence). Trimming left V 3 bases short and J 2 bases short, with 13 bases between. The CDR3 totals 14 residues. This chain's CDR3 is CSASGTPRQETQYF. DNA for the CDR3: TGCAGTGCTAGCGGGACGCCGAGACAAGAGACCCAGTACTTC.

The genes are TRBV10-3 and TRBJ1-2; possibly TRBD1 for D (5 bases). Per the germline V gene, CDR1 is ENHRY and CDR2 is SYGVKD. Trimming removed 6 bases at V and 10 bases at J, with 15 bases between. CDR3 size: 12 residues. DNA for the CDR3: TGTGCCATCAGCGGAGTCGGGGGAGACTACACCTTC. Translation: CAISGVGGDYTF.

This clonotype has more than one count but fewer than ten. The gene calls are TRBV20-1 and TRBJ2-7; maybe TRBD1 (5 bases). V lost 0 bases to trimming and J lost 1 base, with 10 bases between them. This CDR3 is built from 14 residues. The germline V gene encodes CDR1 DFQATT and CDR2 SNEGSKA (reference sequence). The CDR3, as DNA: TGCAGTGCTAGAGATTGGACAAATTCCTACGAGCAGTACTTC. Translated: CSARDWTNSYEQYF.

The chain carries TRBV6-6 and TRBJ1-5, with a possible D match to TRBD1 (5 bases). The CDR3 consists of 15 residues. The V and J ends lost 5 bases and 1 base respectively, with 12 bases between them. From germline, CDR1 is MNHNY and CDR2 SVGAGI (reference sequence). CDR3 sequence: CASSLLTASNQPQHF. For the CDR3, the DNA is TGTGCCAGCAGTCTATTGACAGCCAGCAATCAGCCCCAGCATTTT.

The gene calls are TRBV7-3 and TRBJ2-3; D might be TRBD1 or TRBD2, each matching 7 bases. The CDR3 consists of 15 residues. Germline assignment: CDR1 SGHTA and CDR2 FQGTGA. V lost 3 bases and J 2 bases, leaving 12 bases between the germline ends. Here the CDR3 DNA reads TGTGCCAGCAGCTTCAGGGGGGGACCCACAGATACGCAGTATTTT. This translates into CASSFRGGPTDTQYF.

The table lists this clonotype with a few counts. This chain joins TRBV6-5 and TRBJ2-1; maybe TRBD1 (5 bases). Trimming took 10 bases from V and 7 from J, leaving 17 bases between them. CDR3 size: 13 residues. In germline, CDR1 is MNHEY, CDR2 SVGAGI. DNA for the CDR3: TGTGCCACCCGGGTGGGGCCCTGGAATGAGCAGTTCTTC. It specifies CATRVGPWNEQFF.

The chain carries TRBV15 and TRBJ2-5; maybe TRBD2 (6 bases). CDR1 and CDR2 (germline): LNHNV, YYDKDF (reference sequence). Trimming took 6 bases from V and 2 from J, leaving 13 bases between them. The CDR3 spans 14 residues. The CDR3: CATRSGGVQETQYF. The CDR3 DNA follows: TGTGCCACCAGAAGCGGCGGGGTACAAGAGACCCAGTACTTC.

The chain combines TRBV5-1 with TRBJ1-1, with 8 bases lining up with TRBD1. This CDR3 has 14 residues. Germline V gives CDR1 SGHRS, CDR2 YFSETQ. V lost 5 bases and J lost 1; bases outside the gene matches: 4. The CDR3 nucleotides read TGCGCCAGCAGGGACAGGGATGAGAACACTGAAGCTTTCTTT. Residues: CASRDRDENTEAFF.

This rearrangement joins TRBV20-1 to TRBJ2-3; 7 bases map to TRBD1. Germline lookup yields CDR1 DFQATT and CDR2 SNEGSKA (reference sequence). The trim removed 0 bases at V and 3 bases at J, leaving 12 bases unmatched. This CDR3 region has 17 residues. CDR3 loop: CSARDRTDRSGTDTQYF. The CDR3 DNA sequence: TGCAGTGCTAGAGACCGAACGGACAGGTCGGGAACAGATACGCAGTATTTT.

This chain links TRBV20-1 with TRBJ2-1; TRBD2 might be the D (6 bases). Germline CDR1 reads DFQATT; CDR2 reads SNEGSKA (reference sequence). The CDR3 extends over 14 amino acids. Trimming took 1 base from V and 7 from J, leaving 14 bases between them. The CDR3 bases are TGCAGTGCTAGAGGTCGGGAGTGGGATAATGAGCAGTTCTTC. Protein: CSARGREWDNEQFF.

About this clonotype itself: The junction and the germline gene differ at one end; a read error may be behind it. This chain joins TRBV20-1 and TRBJ2-5, with 7 positions matching TRBD2. Germline V gene sequence: CDR1 DFQATT, CDR2 SNEGSKA (reference sequence). This CDR3 is 14 amino acids long. The CDR3 here is CGAPSGTNQETQYF. Written as DNA, the CDR3 is TGCGGTGCGCCGAGCGGGACTAACCAAGAGACCCAGTACTTC.

A note on this clonotype: A read error may produce the germline difference seen at one junction end. CDR3 sequence (DNA): TGTGCCAGCCGAAGGACAGGGCTTTCCACTGAATCTTTCTTT. This gives the protein CASRRTGLSTESFF. The J gene is TRBJ1-1, the V gene TRBV6-5; 8 bases line up with TRBD1. The CDR3 is made up of 14 amino acids. In germline, CDR1 is MNHEY, CDR2 SVGAGI.

The rearrangement joins TRBV5-1 to TRBJ2-7; D possibly corresponds to TRBD1 (6 bases). The V gene's germline CDR1 is SGHRS and CDR2 YFSETQ. This CDR3 is built from 13 residues. V lost 4 bases to trimming and J lost 0 bases, with 8 bases between them. The CDR3 protein is CASSQGHSYEQYF. In nucleotides, the CDR3 is TGCGCCAGCAGCCAGGGACACTCCTACGAGCAGTACTTC.